This section outlines one T cell receptor (beta chain) sequence together with its context. Its recognized antigen is unknown. Per-base qualities were not stored, and no clone one base away is much larger. The sample comes from a study of blood T cell repertoires in COVID-19 (dated by TCRdb to the early 2020s). Study-level background: Samples from collaborators originated in the United States, Italy and Spain and spanned both the acute and convalescent phases of COVID-19. The prospective study material was composed of cDNA or gDNA derived from T cells, B-cell-depleted T cells, or PBMCs. Deeply sampled blood TCRbeta repertoires from subjects exposed to, actively infected with, or recovered from COVID-19 were included in the dataset. A freely available public database, intended as a resource for researchers studying the immune response to SARS-CoV-2, is where the repertoires were released. The samples were drawn from two sources: the first 160 participants of the ongoing ImmuneRACE study, and 1,000 to 1,500 subjects contributed by 6 global collaborators. A de-identified subject ID, COVID-19 status, age in years and sex were almost always included in the sample metadata. Where available, HLA class I and class II types were obtained from metadata supplied by the sample provider rather than from assay-based typing.

The immunoSEQ Assay, a bias-controlled multiplex PCR, was used to amplify TCRbeta CDR3 regions from genomic DNA. As for the authors' bioinformatics: Nucleated cell counts per sample were estimated from amplification of reference gene primers within the assay. To quantify the absolute abundance of each unique TCRbeta CDR3 rearrangement, sequence reads were collapsed and filtered. For each sample, productive Simpson clonality was calculated as the square root of Simpson's diversity index across productive rearrangements. Not all clones reach the TCRdb copy of this immuneACCESS table, which keeps in-frame sequences only. Checked studies attribute under half of the gap to unresolved V genes and leave the rest unexplained. The D gene and trimming were derived from the DNA, and the V and J assignments and clone size from that table. The sample has about 240,000 clones on record, approximately 86% of them singletons. 2.5% to 3.5% of the sample goes to the ten largest clones.

Participants in the prospective study were enrolled through a virtual design, were aged about 18 to 90 years, and lived in roughly 24 United States geographic areas. In the prospective study, cohorts were assigned on the basis of participant-reported clinical history obtained from a screening survey and a study questionnaire. In the prospective study, mobile phlebotomists collected whole blood, serum and a nasopharyngeal or oropharyngeal swab from each participant. Participants in the prospective study had the option to provide additional blood draws and questionnaires over a roughly two-month period. Prospective study blood samples were shipped either frozen or at room temperature before DNA extraction. V ends up 2 bases short and J 4 bases short, with an unmatched junction base count of 9. The CDR3, cysteine through phenylalanine, is 17 amino acids long. Left in the record is the CDR3 DNA by itself, 51 bases read in frame from the first base. CDR1 SGHRS and CDR2 YFSETQ were looked up in the germline V gene.

Broad study findings and their caveats: How much clinical and demographic metadata was included differed by source and by participant, and the metadata was provided uncurated.

This TCR was sampled from a woman aged 40 to 50 with acute COVID-19. The chain is assembled from TRBV5-1 and TRBJ1-2, and 12 junction bases match TRBD1. The material sequenced was PBMCs or T cells enriched from blood (not recorded which). The CDR3 region has the sequence CASSFGTGGAGGYGYTF. The DNA sequence reads TGCGCCAGCAGCTTCGGGACAGGGGGCGCTGGGGGCTATGGCTACACCTTC. The CDR3, completed at both ends by the reference TRBV5-1 and TRBJ1-2 genes, gives the full variable domain KAGVTQTPRYLIKTRGQQVTLSCSPISGHRSVSWYQQTPGQGLQFLFEYFSETQRNKGNFPGRFSGRQFSNSRSEMNVSTLELGDSALYLCASSFGTGGAGGYGYTFGSGTRLTVV.